This is a list of T cell receptor beta chains from one sample in a study of cytomegalovirus exposure and HLA in healthy donors. This table comes from immunoSEQ multiplex PCR, and its TCRdb copy is limited to in-frame clones, with some not included. The data show approximately 160,000 clones, about 89% seen once. Source material: PBMCs. The receptor source for this set is a woman aged 18-30 years in good health and CMV-seropositive. Each CDR3 is given with its conserved first and last residue. A D gene is named only where the DNA matches it firmly. Expanded clones get a size class; other rows say once, few or many, or leave the size out.

size: NA
D: NA
V: TRBV7-3
J: TRBJ2-3
CDR3: CASSPRGSDTDTQYF
DNA: TGTGCCAGCAGCCCCAGGGGCAGTGACACAGATACGCAGTATTTT

size: NA
D: TRBD2
V: TRBV5-1
J: TRBJ2-5
CDR3: CASSLTASGRETQYF
DNA: TGCGCCAGCAGCTTGACGGCTAGCGGGAGAGAGACCCAGTACTTC

size: NA
D: NA
V: TRBV5-6
J: TRBJ2-1
CDR3: CASSLRGGPYNEQFF
DNA: TGTGCCAGCAGCTTGAGGGGGGGCCCCTACAATGAGCAGTTCTTC

size: NA
D: NA
V: TRBV5-6
J: TRBJ1-1
CDR3: CASSAWERTDGIKAFF
DNA: TGTGCCAGCAGTGCCTGGGAGAGGACAGACGGGATTAAAGCTTTCTTT

size: NA
D: NA
V: TRBV5-1
J: TRBJ1-1
CDR3: CASSWGGETEAFF
DNA: TGCGCCAGCAGCTGGGGTGGGGAGACTGAAGCTTTCTTT

size: NA
D: NA
V: TRBV4-1
J: TRBJ2-1
CDR3: CASSQIQLPNEQFF
DNA: TGCGCCAGCAGCCAAATCCAACTCCCGAATGAGCAGTTCTTC

size: NA
D: NA
V: TRBV5-1
J: TRBJ2-2
CDR3: CASSPGSPTGELFF
DNA: TGCGCCAGCAGCCCCGGGTCTCCCACCGGGGAGCTGTTTTTT

size: NA
D: TRBD1
V: TRBV29-1
J: TRBJ1-2
CDR3: CSVGGQGANYGYTF
DNA: TGCAGCGTTGGGGGACAGGGGGCTAACTATGGCTACACCTTC

size: once
D: TRBD1
V: TRBV28
J: TRBJ2-3
CDR3: CASSRTGDGTDTQYF
DNA: TGTGCCAGCAGCCGGACAGGGGACGGCACAGATACGCAGTATTTT

size: NA
D: NA
V: TRBV28
J: TRBJ1-3
CDR3: CASSFRGNTIYF
DNA: TGTGCCAGCAGCTTCAGGGGAAACACCATATATTTT

size: NA
D: TRBD2
V: TRBV15
J: TRBJ2-2
CDR3: CATSRLAGEVTGELFF
DNA: TGTGCCACCAGCAGACTAGCGGGAGAGGTCACCGGGGAGCTGTTTTTT

size: NA
D: NA
V: TRBV2
J: TRBJ2-5
CDR3: CASRRDNQETQYF
DNA: TGTGCCAGCAGGAGGGACAACCAAGAGACCCAGTACTTC

size: NA
D: TRBD1
V: TRBV9
J: TRBJ1-1
CDR3: CASSGLLTGANTEAFF
DNA: TGTGCCAGCAGCGGCCTTTTGACAGGGGCGAACACTGAAGCTTTCTTT

size: NA
D: TRBD1
V: TRBV19
J: TRBJ2-1
CDR3: CASSHRGTALYNEQFF
DNA: TGTGCCAGTAGTCATAGAGGGACAGCCTTATACAATGAGCAGTTCTTC

size: NA
D: TRBD2
V: TRBV5-1
J: TRBJ2-1
CDR3: CASSTQLAGGPGNEQFF
DNA: TGCGCCAGCAGCACCCAACTAGCGGGGGGGCCGGGCAATGAGCAGTTCTTC

size: NA
D: TRBD1
V: TRBV10-3
J: TRBJ2-7
CDR3: CAIAGYRGLFEQYF
DNA: TGTGCCATCGCGGGATACAGGGGGCTTTTCGAGCAGTACTTC

size: NA
D: NA
V: TRBV10-2
J: TRBJ1-5
CDR3: CASSEQFSNQPQHF
DNA: TGCGCCAGCAGTGAGCAGTTTAGCAATCAGCCCCAGCATTTT

size: NA
D: TRBD2
V: TRBV29-1
J: TRBJ2-1
CDR3: CSVERLAGNNEQFF
DNA: TGCAGCGTTGAACGACTAGCGGGGAACAATGAGCAGTTCTTC

size: NA
D: TRBD2
V: TRBV28
J: TRBJ2-7
CDR3: CASRGSGTNYEQYF
DNA: TGTGCCAGCAGAGGGAGCGGGACCAACTACGAGCAGTACTTC

size: NA
D: TRBD1
V: TRBV2
J: TRBJ1-5
CDR3: CASSTGGQQPQHF
DNA: TGTGCCAGCAGTACAGGGGGCCAACAGCCCCAGCATTTT

size: NA
D: NA
V: TRBV11-2
J: TRBJ2-7
CDR3: CASSLVWGQVYEQYF
DNA: TGTGCCAGCAGCTTAGTGTGGGGGCAGGTCTACGAGCAGTACTTC

size: NA
D: NA
V: TRBV5-1
J: TRBJ2-7
CDR3: CASSLFPSGSYEQYF
DNA: TGCGCCAGCAGCTTGTTTCCGAGCGGGTCCTACGAGCAGTACTTC

size: NA
D: TRBD1
V: TRBV15
J: TRBJ2-3
CDR3: CATSHGQGGLTDTQYF
DNA: TGTGCCACCAGCCATGGACAGGGTGGCCTCACAGATACGCAGTATTTT

size: NA
D: TRBD2
V: TRBV10-1
J: TRBJ2-1
CDR3: CASRAGGPRSEQFF
DNA: TGCGCCAGCAGAGCGGGGGGCCCGCGGAGTGAGCAGTTCTTC

size: NA
D: NA
V: TRBV2
J: TRBJ1-1
CDR3: CASDYTSQGMEAFF
DNA: TGTGCCAGCGATTATACTTCACAGGGTATGGAAGCTTTCTTT

size: NA
D: NA
V: TRBV5-6
J: TRBJ2-1
CDR3: CASSYLAASFF
DNA: TGTGCCAGCAGCTACCTAGCCGCAAGTTTCTTC

size: NA
D: TRBD1
V: TRBV6-1
J: TRBJ2-7
CDR3: CASSRGGQGYYEQYF
DNA: TGTGCCAGCAGTCGGGGGGGACAGGGGTACTACGAGCAGTACTTC

size: NA
D: NA
V: TRBV15
J: TRBJ1-1
CDR3: CATSRRGGAGGTEAFF
DNA: TGTGCCACCAGCAGGAGGGGGGGGGCTGGGGGCACTGAAGCTTTCTTT

size: NA
D: NA
V: TRBV10-2
J: TRBJ1-6
CDR3: CATSSENNSPLHF
DNA: TGCGCCACCTCCTCCGAGAATAATTCACCCCTCCACTTT

size: NA
D: TRBD2
V: TRBV27
J: TRBJ2-3
CDR3: CASSFGTTWASTDTQYF
DNA: TGTGCCAGCAGTTTTGGGACTACCTGGGCTAGCACAGATACGCAGTATTTT

size: NA
D: TRBD2
V: TRBV5-1
J: TRBJ2-3
CDR3: CASSLPSGPSTDTQYF
DNA: TGCGCCAGCAGCTTACCTAGCGGGCCTAGCACAGATACGCAGTATTTT

size: NA
D: TRBD1
V: TRBV27
J: TRBJ2-5
CDR3: CASSTQGAETQYF
DNA: TGTGCCAGCAGCACGCAGGGGGCAGAGACCCAGTACTTC

size: NA
D: TRBD2
V: TRBV15
J: TRBJ2-1
CDR3: CATGGTSGIVDEQFF
DNA: TGTGCCACCGGTGGGACTAGCGGGATTGTTGATGAGCAGTTCTTC

size: NA
D: TRBD1
V: TRBV7-9
J: TRBJ1-1
CDR3: CASSSTQGKNTEAFF
DNA: TGTGCCAGCAGCTCAACACAGGGGAAGAACACTGAAGCTTTCTTT

size: NA
D: NA
V: TRBV5-1
J: TRBJ2-4
CDR3: CASSSGLSGAKNIQYF
DNA: TGCGCCAGCAGCTCCGGACTATCGGGGGCCAAAAACATTCAGTACTTC

size: NA
D: TRBD2
V: TRBV9
J: TRBJ2-5
CDR3: CASSVGSSGNQETQYF
DNA: TGTGCCAGCAGCGTAGGGTCTAGCGGGAACCAAGAGACCCAGTACTTC

size: once
D: NA
V: TRBV7-9
J: TRBJ2-1
CDR3: CASSRGEATGNEQFF
DNA: TGTGCCAGCAGCCGAGGGGAGGCCACGGGGAATGAGCAGTTCTTC

size: NA
D: NA
V: TRBV6-5
J: TRBJ2-7
CDR3: CASSYAVFSYEQYF
DNA: TGTGCCAGCAGTTACGCAGTCTTCTCCTACGAGCAGTACTTC

size: NA
D: NA
V: TRBV6-5
J: TRBJ1-1
CDR3: CASSSGSTEAFF
DNA: TGTGCCAGCAGTTCAGGGTCCACTGAAGCTTTCTTT

size: NA
D: TRBD2
V: TRBV28
J: TRBJ2-2
CDR3: CASSLAGDTGELFF
DNA: TGTGCCAGCAGTTTGGCGGGAGACACCGGGGAGCTGTTTTTT

size: NA
D: TRBD2
V: TRBV9
J: TRBJ2-7
CDR3: CASSPTRTSGVHEQYF
DNA: TGTGCCAGCAGCCCTACCCGGACTAGCGGGGTGCACGAGCAGTACTTC

size: NA
D: TRBD2
V: TRBV9
J: TRBJ2-3
CDR3: CASSALAGGTDTQYF
DNA: TGTGCCAGCAGCGCATTAGCGGGAGGGACAGATACGCAGTATTTT

size: NA
D: NA
V: TRBV29-1
J: TRBJ1-1
CDR3: CSVVAGPMNTEAFF
DNA: TGCAGCGTTGTGGCAGGGCCCATGAACACTGAAGCTTTCTTT

size: NA
D: TRBD2
V: TRBV5-5
J: TRBJ2-5
CDR3: CASSLIAGSLPLQETQYF
DNA: TGTGCCAGCAGCTTGATAGCGGGGTCCCTCCCCCTACAAGAGACCCAGTACTTC

size: once
D: TRBD2
V: TRBV13
J: TRBJ2-1
CDR3: CASSQGTSGSNEQFF
DNA: TGTGCCAGCAGCCAAGGGACTAGCGGGAGCAATGAGCAGTTCTTC

size: NA
D: NA
V: TRBV4-2
J: TRBJ2-1
CDR3: CASSVQASGEQFF
DNA: TGTGCCAGCAGCGTACAGGCATCGGGTGAGCAGTTCTTC

size: NA
D: NA
V: TRBV5-1
J: TRBJ2-3
CDR3: CASSPPGWGTDTQYF
DNA: TGCGCCAGCAGCCCTCCAGGGTGGGGCACAGATACGCAGTATTTT

size: NA
D: NA
V: TRBV5-6
J: TRBJ1-2
CDR3: CASSLTSGQFYGYTF
DNA: TGTGCCAGCAGCTTGACATCCGGACAGTTTTATGGCTACACCTTC

size: NA
D: NA
V: TRBV19
J: TRBJ2-1
CDR3: CASSQAFSYNEQFF
DNA: TGTGCCAGTAGTCAGGCCTTCTCCTACAATGAGCAGTTCTTC

size: NA
D: NA
V: TRBV6-4
J: TRBJ1-1
CDR3: CASSPDSNTEAFF
DNA: TGTGCCAGCAGTCCAGACAGCAACACTGAAGCTTTCTTT

size: NA
D: NA
V: TRBV2
J: TRBJ1-5
CDR3: CASSHQGSGNQPQHF
DNA: TGTGCCAGCAGCCATCAGGGATCTGGCAATCAGCCCCAGCATTTT

size: NA
D: TRBD1
V: TRBV2
J: TRBJ1-2
CDR3: CAGGPGQGAGYTF
DNA: TGTGCCGGTGGACCGGGACAGGGGGCTGGCTACACCTTC